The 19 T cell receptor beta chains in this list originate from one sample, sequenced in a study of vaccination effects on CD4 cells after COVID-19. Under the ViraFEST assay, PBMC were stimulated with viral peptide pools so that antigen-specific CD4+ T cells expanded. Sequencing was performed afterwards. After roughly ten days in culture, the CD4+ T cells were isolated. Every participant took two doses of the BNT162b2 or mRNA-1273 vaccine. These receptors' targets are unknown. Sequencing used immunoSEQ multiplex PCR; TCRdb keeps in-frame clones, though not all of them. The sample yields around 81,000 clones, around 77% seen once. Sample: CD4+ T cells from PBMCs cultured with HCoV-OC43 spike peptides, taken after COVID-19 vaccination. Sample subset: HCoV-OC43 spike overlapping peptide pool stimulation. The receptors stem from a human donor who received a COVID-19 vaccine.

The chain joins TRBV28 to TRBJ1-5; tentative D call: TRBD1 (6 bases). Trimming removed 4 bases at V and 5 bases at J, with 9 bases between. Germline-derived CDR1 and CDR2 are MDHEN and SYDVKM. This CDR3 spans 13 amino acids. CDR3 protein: CASSSQGYQPQHF. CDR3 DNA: TGTGCCAGCAGTTCACAGGGTTATCAGCCCCAGCATTTT. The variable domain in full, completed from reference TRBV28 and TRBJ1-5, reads DVKVTQSSRYLVKRTGEKVFLECVQDMDHENMFWYRQDPGLGLRLIYFSYDVKMKEKGDIPEGYSVSREKKERFSLILESASTNQTSMYLCASSSQGYQPQHFGDGTRLSIL.

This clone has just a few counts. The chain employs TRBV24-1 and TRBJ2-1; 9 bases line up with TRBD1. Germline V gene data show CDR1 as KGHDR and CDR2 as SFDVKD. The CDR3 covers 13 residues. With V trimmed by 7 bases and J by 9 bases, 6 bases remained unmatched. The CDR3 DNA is TGTGCCACCAGCCGGGACAGGGTCACTGAGCAGTTCTTC. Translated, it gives CATSRDRVTEQFF.

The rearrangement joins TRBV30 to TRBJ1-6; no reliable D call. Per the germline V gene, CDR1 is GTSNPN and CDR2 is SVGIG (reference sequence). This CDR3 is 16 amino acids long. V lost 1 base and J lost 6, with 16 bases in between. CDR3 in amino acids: CAWSGLVSPANSPLHF. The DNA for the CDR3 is TGTGCCTGGAGTGGATTGGTCTCGCCGGCTAATTCACCCCTCCACTTT.

CDR3 sequence (DNA): TGCGCCAGCAGGATGGGTTTCAGTGATTCACCCCTCCACTTT. It translates to CASRMGFSDSPLHF. The V and J genes are TRBV5-1 and TRBJ1-6, with D unresolved. The CDR3 extends over 14 amino acids. The germline CDR1 and CDR2 sequences are SGHRS and YFSETQ. The ends were cut back, 5 bases at V and 8 bases at J, with 14 bases in the middle.

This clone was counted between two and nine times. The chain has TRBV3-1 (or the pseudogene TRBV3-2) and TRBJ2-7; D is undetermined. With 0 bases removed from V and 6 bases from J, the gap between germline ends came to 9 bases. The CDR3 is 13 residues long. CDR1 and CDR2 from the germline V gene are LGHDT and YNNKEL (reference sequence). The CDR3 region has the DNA TGTGCCAGCAGCCAAGATCAAGTGGGCGAGCAGTACGTC. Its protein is CASSQDQVGEQYV.

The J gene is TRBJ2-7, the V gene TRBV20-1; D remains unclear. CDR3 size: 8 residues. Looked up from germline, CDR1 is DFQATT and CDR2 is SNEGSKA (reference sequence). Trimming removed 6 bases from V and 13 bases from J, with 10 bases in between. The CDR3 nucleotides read TGCAGTGCCGGCCAAAAATACGTC. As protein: CSAGQKYV.

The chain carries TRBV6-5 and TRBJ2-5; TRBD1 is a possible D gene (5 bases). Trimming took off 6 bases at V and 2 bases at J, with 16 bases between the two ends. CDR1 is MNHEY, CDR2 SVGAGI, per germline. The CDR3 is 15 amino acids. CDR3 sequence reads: CASRTLQGLQETQYF. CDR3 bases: TGTGCCAGCAGAACCCTGCAGGGATTGCAAGAGACCCAGTACTTC.

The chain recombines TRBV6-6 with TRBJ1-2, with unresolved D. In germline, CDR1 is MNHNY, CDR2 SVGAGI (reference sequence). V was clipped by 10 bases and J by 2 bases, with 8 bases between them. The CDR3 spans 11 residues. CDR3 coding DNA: TGTGCCACCCGAGCGAACTATGGCTACACCTTC. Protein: CATRANYGYTF.

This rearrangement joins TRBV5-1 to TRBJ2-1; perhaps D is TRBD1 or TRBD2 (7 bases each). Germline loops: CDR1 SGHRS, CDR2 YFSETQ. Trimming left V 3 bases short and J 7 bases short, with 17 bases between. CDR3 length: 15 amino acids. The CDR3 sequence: CASSWGGQKKNEQFF. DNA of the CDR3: TGCGCCAGCAGCTGGGGGGGACAGAAGAAAAATGAGCAGTTCTTC.

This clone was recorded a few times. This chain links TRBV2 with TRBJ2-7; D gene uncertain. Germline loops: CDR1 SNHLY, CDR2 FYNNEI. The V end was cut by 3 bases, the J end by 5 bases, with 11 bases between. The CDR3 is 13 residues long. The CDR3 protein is CASSDDRINEQYV. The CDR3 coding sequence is TGTGCCAGCAGTGACGACCGTATAAACGAGCAGTACGTC.

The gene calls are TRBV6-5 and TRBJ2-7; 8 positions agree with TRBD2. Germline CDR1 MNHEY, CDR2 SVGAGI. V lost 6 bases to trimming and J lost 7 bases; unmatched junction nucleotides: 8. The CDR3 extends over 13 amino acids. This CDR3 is CASRPGGANEQYV. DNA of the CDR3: TGTGCCAGCAGACCCGGGGGGGCCAATGAGCAGTACGTC.

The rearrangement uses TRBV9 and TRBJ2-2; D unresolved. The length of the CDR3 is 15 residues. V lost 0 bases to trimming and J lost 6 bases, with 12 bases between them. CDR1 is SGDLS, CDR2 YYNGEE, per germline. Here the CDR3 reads CASSVEVSWSGELFF. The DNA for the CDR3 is TGTGCCAGCAGCGTAGAAGTCTCTTGGTCCGGGGAGCTGTTTTTT. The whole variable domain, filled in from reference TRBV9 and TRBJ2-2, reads DSGVTQTPKHLITATGQRVTLRCSPRSGDLSVYWYQQSLDQGLQFLIQYYNGEERAKGNILERFSAQQFPDLHSELNLSSLELGDSALYFCASSVEVSWSGELFFGEGSRLTVL.

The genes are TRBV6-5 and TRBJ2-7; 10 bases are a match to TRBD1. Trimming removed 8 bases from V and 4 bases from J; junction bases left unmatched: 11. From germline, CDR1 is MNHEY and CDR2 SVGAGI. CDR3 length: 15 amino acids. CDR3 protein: CASRPGQGLKYEQYV. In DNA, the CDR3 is TGTGCCAGCCGACCGGGACAGGGGCTTAAATACGAGCAGTACGTC.

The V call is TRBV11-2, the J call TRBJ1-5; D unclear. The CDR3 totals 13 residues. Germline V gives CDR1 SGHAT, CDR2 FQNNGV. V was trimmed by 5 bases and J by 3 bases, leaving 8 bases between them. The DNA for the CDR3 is TGTGCCAGCAGCCCCACCATCAATCAGCCCCAGCATTTT. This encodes CASSPTINQPQHF.

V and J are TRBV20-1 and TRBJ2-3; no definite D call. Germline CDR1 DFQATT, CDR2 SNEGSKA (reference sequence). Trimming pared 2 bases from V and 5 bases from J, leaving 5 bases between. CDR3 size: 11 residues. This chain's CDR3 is CSARLGDTQYF. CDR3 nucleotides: TGCAGTGCTAGATTGGGAGATACGCAGTATTTT.

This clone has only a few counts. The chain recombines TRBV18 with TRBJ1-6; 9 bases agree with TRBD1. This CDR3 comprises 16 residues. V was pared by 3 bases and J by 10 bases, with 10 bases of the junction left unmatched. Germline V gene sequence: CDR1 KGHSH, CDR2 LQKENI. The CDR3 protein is CASSPRRGQGESPLHF. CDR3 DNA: TGTGCCAGCTCACCCCGGCGGGGACAGGGAGAATCACCCCTCCACTTT.

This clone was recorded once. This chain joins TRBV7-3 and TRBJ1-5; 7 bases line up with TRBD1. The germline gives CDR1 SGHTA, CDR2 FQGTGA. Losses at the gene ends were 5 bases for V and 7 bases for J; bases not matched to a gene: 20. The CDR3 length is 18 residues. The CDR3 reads CASSLRLDREGQGQPQHF. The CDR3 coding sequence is TGTGCCAGCAGCCTTCGGCTCGACAGGGAAGGTCAAGGGCAGCCCCAGCATTTT.

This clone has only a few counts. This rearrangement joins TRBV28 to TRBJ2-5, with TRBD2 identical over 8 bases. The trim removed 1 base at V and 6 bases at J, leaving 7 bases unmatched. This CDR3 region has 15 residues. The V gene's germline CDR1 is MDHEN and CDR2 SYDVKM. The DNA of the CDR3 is TGTGCCAGCAGTTTATCTGGCGGGGGGAGGAAGACCCAGTACTTC. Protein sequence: CASSLSGGGRKTQYF. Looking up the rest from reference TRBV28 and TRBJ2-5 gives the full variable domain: DVKVTQSSRYLVKRTGEKVFLECVQDMDHENMFWYRQDPGLGLRLIYFSYDVKMKEKGDIPEGYSVSREKKERFSLILESASTNQTSMYLCASSLSGGGRKTQYFGPGTRLLVL.

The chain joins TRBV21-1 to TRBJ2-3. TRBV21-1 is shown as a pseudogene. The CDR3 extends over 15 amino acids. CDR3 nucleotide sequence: TGTGCCAGCAGCAAAGCAGTTATGAGCACAGATACGCAGTATTTT. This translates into CASSKAVMSTDTQYF.